This entry lists 16 T cell receptor beta chains sequenced from one sample in a study of blood T cell repertoires in COVID-19. TCRdb's table, derived via immunoSEQ multiplex PCR, lists solely in-frame clones and lacks some. The table lists a few hundred thousand clones, about nine tenths of them singletons. Sequencing input: PBMCs or T cells enriched from blood (not recorded which). These TCRs come from a woman in her 30s who had been exposed to COVID-19.

The chain employs TRBV3-1 (or the pseudogene TRBV3-2) and TRBJ1-5, with D perhaps matching TRBD1 (5 bases). V lost 4 bases and J 4 bases, leaving 11 bases between the germline ends. Per germline, CDR1 LGHDT and CDR2 YNNKEL (reference sequence). The CDR3 runs to 14 residues. CDR3 nucleotides: TGTGCCAGCAGCCTCAGCGGGGGAAATCAGCCCCAGCATTTT. It is translated as CASSLSGGNQPQHF.

The rearrangement joins TRBV25-1 to TRBJ1-1; D ambiguous. This CDR3 spans 14 amino acids. Looked up from germline, CDR1 is MGHDK and CDR2 is SYGVNS. Trimming removed 4 bases at V and 5 bases at J, with 14 bases between. Here the CDR3 DNA reads TGTGCCAGCAGTGGCCGCACGAAGAGTACTGAAGCTTTCTTT. Translated: CASSGRTKSTEAFF. Combining the CDR3 with reference TRBV25-1 and TRBJ1-1 gives the whole variable domain EADIYQTPRYLVIGTGKKITLECSQTMGHDKMYWYQQDPGMELHLIHYSYGVNSTEKGDLSSESTVSRIRTEHFPLTLESARPSHTSQYLCASSGRTKSTEAFFGQGTRLTVV.

The chain joins TRBV3-1 (or the pseudogene TRBV3-2) to TRBJ2-4; D might be TRBD1 (5 bases). The CDR3 spans 19 residues. Germline V lookup: CDR1 LGHDT, CDR2 YNNKEL (reference sequence). V was shortened by 1 base and J by 0 bases, with 19 bases between the two germline ends. The DNA of the CDR3 is TGTGCCAGCAGCCAAGCAATATCCAGGGTTGTGGTAGCCAAAAACATTCAGTACTTC. Translating it yields CASSQAISRVVVAKNIQYF.

The CDR3 is CAWSAQRTSGRAGELFF. The DNA of the CDR3 is TGTGCCTGGAGTGCCCAGCGGACTAGCGGGAGGGCCGGGGAGCTGTTTTTT. J is TRBJ2-2 and V is TRBV30, with TRBD2 matching 15 bases. Per the germline V gene, CDR1 is GTSNPN and CDR2 is SVGIG (reference sequence). The CDR3 loop spans 17 amino acids. The V and J ends lost 1 base and 6 bases, in that order; junction bases with no gene match: 6.

The gene calls are TRBV9 and TRBJ1-3; D not resolved. CDR1 is SGDLS, CDR2 YYNGEE, per germline. V lost 4 bases and J 3 bases, leaving 11 bases between the germline ends. The CDR3 is 14 residues long. The DNA for the CDR3 is TGTGCCAGCAGCACTATTGTGGATGGAAACACCATATATTTT. Its protein product is CASSTIVDGNTIYF.

This sequence joins TRBV29-1 and TRBJ1-5; weak D call: TRBD1 (6 bases). Germline lookup yields CDR1 SQVTM and CDR2 ANQGSEA. The germline V and J ends were trimmed by 4 bases and 5 bases, with 15 bases remaining between them. This CDR3 spans 14 amino acids. The CDR3 reads CSVAEGVGDQPQHF. CDR3 nucleotide sequence: TGCAGCGTTGCCGAGGGGGTTGGGGATCAGCCCCAGCATTTT.

The chain carries TRBV6-5 and TRBJ2-3, with 12 bases lining up with TRBD2. Germline CDR1 and CDR2: MNHEY and SVGAGI. With V trimmed by 8 bases and J by 1 base, 4 bases remained unmatched. The CDR3 covers 15 residues. CDR3 bases: TGTGCCAGCGATGGACTAGCGGGGCGCACAGATACGCAGTATTTT. This codes for CASDGLAGRTDTQYF.

The chain is built from TRBV25-1 and TRBJ1-1, with 9 bases aligning to TRBD1. The CDR3 consists of 18 residues. Germline V gene lookup returns CDR1 MGHDK and CDR2 SYGVNS. Germline trimming cut 2 bases from V and 0 bases from J; bases unmatched to any gene: 10. The CDR3 reads CASSEILPGQGVNTEAFF. For the CDR3, the DNA is TGTGCCAGCAGTGAAATACTACCGGGACAGGGAGTGAACACTGAAGCTTTCTTT.

This rearrangement joins TRBV5-1 to TRBJ2-5, with TRBD1 as a possible D gene (6 bases). The CDR3 covers 16 residues. The ends were cut back, 0 bases at V and 5 bases at J, with 17 bases in the middle. Germline V gene data show CDR1 as SGHRS and CDR2 as YFSETQ. CDR3 bases: TGCGCCAGCAGCTTGGCCCCTCAGGGGAATGGGGAGACCCAGTACTTC. It specifies CASSLAPQGNGETQYF.

This sequence joins TRBV28 and TRBJ1-1, with D uncertain. Per the germline V gene, CDR1 is MDHEN and CDR2 is SYDVKM. The ends were cut back, 4 bases at V and 1 base at J, with 13 bases in the middle. The CDR3 spans 15 residues. The CDR3 DNA follows: TGTGCCAGCAGTTCCGCCGGTCATCCGAACACTGAAGCTTTCTTT. This translates into CASSSAGHPNTEAFF.

V and J are TRBV28 and TRBJ1-2; 7 nucleotides align to TRBD1. V shed 5 bases, J shed 6 bases, and the junction held 15 bases outside the gene matches. The length of the CDR3 is 16 residues. Looked up from germline, CDR1 is MDHEN and CDR2 is SYDVKM. The CDR3: CASSRTGREKLDGYTF. DNA for the CDR3: TGTGCCAGCAGTAGGACAGGCCGGGAGAAGCTCGATGGCTACACCTTC.

This clone was seen only once. The chain uses TRBV12-5 and TRBJ2-7; 7 bases map to TRBD1. Germline V lookup: CDR1 LGHNT, CDR2 FRNRAP. With V trimmed by 6 bases and J by 2 bases, 7 bases remained unmatched. The length of the CDR3 is 14 residues. In DNA, the CDR3 is TGTGCTAGTGGCCGACAGGGAAAAACCTACGAGCAGTACTTC. Translation: CASGRQGKTYEQYF.

This clone was seen just once. The chain uses TRBV12-3 or TRBV12-4 and TRBJ2-1; D is perhaps TRBD2 (5 bases). V gave up 3 bases and J gave up 9 bases, with 6 bases separating them. CDR3 length equals 11 residues. CDR3 region: CASSLSGEQFF. The CDR3 DNA follows: TGTGCCAGCAGTTTGAGCGGTGAGCAGTTCTTC.

The CDR3 loop is CASSLTGTSGSYAYEQYF. The CDR3 DNA is TGCGCCAGCAGTCTGACCGGGACTAGCGGGAGCTACGCCTACGAGCAGTACTTC. This chain uses TRBV10-2 with TRBJ2-7, with 14 bases that match TRBD2. The CDR3 has 18 residues. The J segment lost 2 bases and the V segment lost 5 bases, leaving 11 bases of the junction unmatched. Germline V lookup: CDR1 WSHSY, CDR2 SAAADI.

The chain links TRBV2 to TRBJ2-7, with a possible D match to TRBD2 (5 bases). The CDR3 is 14 residues long. Germline V gene lookup returns CDR1 SNHLY and CDR2 FYNNEI. V was pared by 5 bases and J by 3 bases, with 14 bases between. The CDR3: CASSQPGVGYEQYF. DNA of the CDR3: TGTGCCAGCAGTCAACCCGGGGTAGGCTACGAGCAGTACTTC.

CDR3 DNA: TGTGCCAGCAGTTTATGGGGGACTAGCGGGAGGTTTTTTGGGACCCAGTACTTC. Translating gives CASSLWGTSGRFFGTQYF. This chain joins TRBV27 and TRBJ2-5, with TRBD2 matching 15 bases. In germline, CDR1 is MNHEY, CDR2 SMNVEV (reference sequence). The CDR3 is 18 residues long. V lost 1 base, J lost 7 bases, and 10 bases stayed unmatched.